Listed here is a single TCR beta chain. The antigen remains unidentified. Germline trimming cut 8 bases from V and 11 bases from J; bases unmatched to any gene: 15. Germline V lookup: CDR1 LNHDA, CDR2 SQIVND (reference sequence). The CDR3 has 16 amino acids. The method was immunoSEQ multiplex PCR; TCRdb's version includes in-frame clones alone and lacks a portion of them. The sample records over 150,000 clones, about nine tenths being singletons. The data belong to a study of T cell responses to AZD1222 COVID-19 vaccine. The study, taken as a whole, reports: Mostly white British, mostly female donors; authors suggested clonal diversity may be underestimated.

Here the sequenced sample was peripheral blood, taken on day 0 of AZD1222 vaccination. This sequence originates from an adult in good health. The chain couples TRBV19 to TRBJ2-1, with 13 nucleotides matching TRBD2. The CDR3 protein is CASDPQPLAGGPKQFF. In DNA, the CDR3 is TGTGCCAGTGATCCACAACCACTAGCGGGGGGGCCTAAGCAGTTCTTC.